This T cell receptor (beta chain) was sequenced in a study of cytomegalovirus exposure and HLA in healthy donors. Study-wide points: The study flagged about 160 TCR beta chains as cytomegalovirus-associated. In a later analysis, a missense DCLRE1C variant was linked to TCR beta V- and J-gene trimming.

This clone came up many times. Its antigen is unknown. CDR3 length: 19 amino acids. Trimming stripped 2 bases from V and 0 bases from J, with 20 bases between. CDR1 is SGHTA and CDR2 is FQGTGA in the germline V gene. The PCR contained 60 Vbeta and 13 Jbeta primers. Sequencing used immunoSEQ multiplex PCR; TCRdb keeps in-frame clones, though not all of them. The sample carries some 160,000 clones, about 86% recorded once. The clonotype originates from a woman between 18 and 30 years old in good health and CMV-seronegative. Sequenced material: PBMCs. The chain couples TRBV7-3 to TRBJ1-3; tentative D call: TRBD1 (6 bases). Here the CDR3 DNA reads TGTGCCAGCAGCTTAGTGGGGACACACTTCACCCTCTCTGGAAACACCATATATTTT. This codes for CASSLVGTHFTLSGNTIYF.